This T cell receptor (beta chain) is from a study of shared clonotypes between healthy human individuals. The overall study: In total, the donors were a couple of women and a few men aged 18 to 49.

Details on this clone: As yet, its antigen is unknown.

Findings of the study overall: Represented diversity, genetic and exposure-history alike, was limited by few donors. The study sampled only blood, and tissue repertoires likely differ.

Only in-frame clones appear in the TCRdb table, and some are missing; sequencing was by immunoSEQ multiplex PCR. The sample consists of more than 500,000 clones, approximately 95% of them appearing once. The germline V and J ends were trimmed by 3 bases and 3 bases, with 15 bases remaining between them. The V gene's germline CDR1 is SNHLY and CDR2 FYNNEI. The CDR3 totals 16 residues. The genes are TRBV2 and TRBJ1-3; D is unresolved. The sequence came from a woman between 25 and 40 years old in good health. Sequencing used naive CD4+ T cells sorted from blood. Subset given: CD45RA+ positively selected. CDR3 DNA: TGTGCCAGCAGTGAGCGAGGAACTGGAGGTGGAAACACCATATATTTT. Protein: CASSERGTGGGNTIYF.